Listed below are T cell receptor beta chains from one sample, sequenced in a study of OX40 agonist ivuxolimab in advanced cancers. Measured with immunoSEQ multiplex PCR; TCRdb has only the in-frame clones, and not every one. The sample consists of about 75,000 clones, around 87% of them appearing once. Specimen: CD4+ or CD8+ T cells sorted from blood, collected in a trial of the OX40 agonist ivuxolimab. These receptors all stem from an adult with an advanced solid tumor such as melanoma, head and neck, liver or kidney cancer. Both conserved end residues are part of each CDR3.

TRBV28,TRBJ2-6,CASNSGTGANVLTF
TRBV28,TRBJ1-4,CASITQTNRGHEKLFF
TRBV18,TRBJ1-3,CATLPGTISGNTIYF
TRBV9,TRBJ2-3,CASSAGRTGGSDTQYF
TRBV14,TRBJ2-7,CASSRSYEQYF
TRBV27,TRBJ2-1,CASSSPGRAQHEQFF
TRBV19,TRBJ2-7,CASSIVGREGYEQYF
TRBV19,TRBJ2-7,CASSTSGTGSEQYF
TRBV7-8,TRBJ2-1,CASSRRDYADEQFF
TRBV6-6,TRBJ1-3,CASTGSFGNTIYF
TRBV11-2,TRBJ2-3,CASGHSYTQYF
TRBV5-1,TRBJ2-2,CASSPENRNLANTGELFF
TRBV20-1,TRBJ2-1,CSAPFGEQFF
TRBV5-8,TRBJ2-3,CASSGGTANRGTDTQYF
TRBV7-2,TRBJ2-7,CASSLEGRGLYEQYF
TRBV9,TRBJ2-3,CASSVASAGVVGTQYF
TRBV28,TRBJ2-6,CASSQSVLTQSRANVLTF
TRBV11-2,TRBJ1-6,CASSFSSGGAYNSPLHF
TRBV18,TRBJ2-7,CASSLTPGSGRYEQYF
TRBV6-5,TRBJ1-1,CASLPQRTGGTEAFF
TRBV13,TRBJ2-7,CASSLMGRSYEQYF
TRBV5-5,TRBJ1-2,CASSLAGGGFGYTF
TRBV7-2,TRBJ2-7,CASSLATDARYYEQYF
TRBV5-4,TRBJ1-6,CASSQPPTSSYNSPLHF
TRBV7-8,TRBJ1-2,CASSLRGQGRGSYTF
TRBV9,TRBJ1-1,CASSVAGQGVLTEAFF
TRBV7-9,TRBJ2-7,CASSLAQGHEQYF
TRBV5-4,TRBJ2-5,CASSWGLAGAETQYF
TRBV6-5,TRBJ1-2,CASRLDGLANYGYTF
TRBV30,TRBJ2-6,CAWSVTVVFSGANVLTF
TRBV28,TRBJ1-4,CASSRDRGLNNEKLFF
TRBV5-1,TRBJ2-2,CASSLTLAGTGELFF
TRBV7-9,TRBJ2-7,CASSLGDVYF
TRBV30,TRBJ2-7,CAGRRGAYEQYF
TRBV7-2,TRBJ1-2,CASSSGAGVYGYTF
TRBV5-1,TRBJ2-7,CASSTGQVPYEQYF
TRBV6-5,TRBJ1-1,CASSPIPDRPWEAFF
TRBV18,TRBJ2-3,CASSPRGGASLTDTQYF
TRBV5-1,TRBJ2-7,CASSLGGPEQYF
TRBV2,TRBJ1-1,CASSVPLTGMNTEAFF
TRBV5-1,TRBJ1-1,CASSLYSDTEAFF
TRBV7-2,TRBJ1-3,CASSPWGGRGPGNTIYF
TRBV5-1,TRBJ2-7,CASSFLPGGGDYEQYF
TRBV6-6,TRBJ1-5,CASSYGGRDQPQHF
TRBV2,TRBJ1-2,CASSLGRLPNYGYTF
TRBV5-1,TRBJ2-5,CASSLGLAGETQYF
TRBV6-1,TRBJ1-1,CASRTGEGVVAEAFF